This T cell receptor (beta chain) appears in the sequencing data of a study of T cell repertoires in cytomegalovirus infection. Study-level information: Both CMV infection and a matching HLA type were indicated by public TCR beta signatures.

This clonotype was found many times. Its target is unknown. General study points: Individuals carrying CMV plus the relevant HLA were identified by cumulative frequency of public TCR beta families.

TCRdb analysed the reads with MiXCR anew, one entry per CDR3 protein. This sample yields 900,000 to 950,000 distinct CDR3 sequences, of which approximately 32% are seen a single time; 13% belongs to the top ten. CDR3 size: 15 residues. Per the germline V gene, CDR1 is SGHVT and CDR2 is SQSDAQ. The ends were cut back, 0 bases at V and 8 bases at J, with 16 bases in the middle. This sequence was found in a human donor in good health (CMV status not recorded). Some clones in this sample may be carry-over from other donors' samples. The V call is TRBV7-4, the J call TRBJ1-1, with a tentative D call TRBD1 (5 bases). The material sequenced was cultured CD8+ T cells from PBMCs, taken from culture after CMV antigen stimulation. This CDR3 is CASSLATGLSIEAFF. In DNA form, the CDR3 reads TGTGCCAGCAGCTTAGCGACGGGACTTTCGATAGAAGCTTTCTTT.